The source of this T cell receptor (beta chain) is a study of blood T cell repertoires in COVID-19. The wider study: From the United States, Italy and Spain came samples of acute and convalescent COVID-19.

TCRdb's table, derived via immunoSEQ multiplex PCR, lists solely in-frame clones and lacks some. The data hold about 170,000 clones, with more than 75% observed a single time. With 5 bases clipped from V and 10 bases from J, the junction kept 3 bases outside the gene matches. The CDR3 spans 11 residues. The germline gives CDR1 MDHEN, CDR2 SYDVKM. What was sequenced was peripheral blood. The chain carries TRBV28 and TRBJ1-2; TRBD1 agrees at 8 bases. The TCR comes from a man between 18 and 35 years old with active or convalescent COVID-19. The CDR3 reads CASSPDRDYTF. The CDR3, as DNA: TGTGCCAGCAGTCCGGACAGGGACTACACCTTC.